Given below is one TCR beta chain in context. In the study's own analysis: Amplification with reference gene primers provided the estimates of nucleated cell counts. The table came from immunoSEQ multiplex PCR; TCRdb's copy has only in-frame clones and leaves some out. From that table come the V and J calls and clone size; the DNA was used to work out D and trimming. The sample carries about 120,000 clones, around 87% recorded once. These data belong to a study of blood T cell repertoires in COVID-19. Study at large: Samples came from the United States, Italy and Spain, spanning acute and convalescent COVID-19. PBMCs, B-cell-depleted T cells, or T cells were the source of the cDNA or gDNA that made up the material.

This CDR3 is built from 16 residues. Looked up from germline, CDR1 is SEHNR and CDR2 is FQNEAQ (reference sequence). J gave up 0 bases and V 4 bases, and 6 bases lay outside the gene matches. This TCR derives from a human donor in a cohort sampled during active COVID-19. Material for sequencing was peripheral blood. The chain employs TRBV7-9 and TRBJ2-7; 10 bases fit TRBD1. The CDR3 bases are TGTGCCAGCAGCTCCAACCGGGACAGGGGCTCCTACGAGCAGTACTTC. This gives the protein CASSSNRDRGSYEQYF. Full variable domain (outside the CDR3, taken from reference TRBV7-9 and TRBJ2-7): DTGVSQNPRHKITKRGQNVTFRCDPISEHNRLYWYRQTLGQGPEFLTYFQNEAQLEKSRLLSDRFSAERPKGSFSTLEIQRTEQGDSAMYLCASSSNRDRGSYEQYFGPGTRLTVT.